These 6 T cell receptor beta chains originate from one sample sequenced in a study of shared clonotypes between healthy human individuals. Repertoires were generated with immunoSEQ multiplex PCR, while TCRdb's copy carries only in-frame clones and drops some. The data hold 2 million to 3 million clones, with under 95% observed a single time. The sample taken for sequencing was naive CD4+ T cells from PBMCs. Documented subset: CD45RA+ positively selected. These TCRs come from a man aged 18-30 years in good health. Some clones in this sample may be carry-over from other donors' samples.

This chain joins TRBV9 and TRBJ2-2; 7 bases match TRBD2. The CDR3 covers 17 residues. The germline gives CDR1 SGDLS, CDR2 YYNGEE. J gave up 7 bases and V 0 bases, and 12 bases lay outside the gene matches. The CDR3 nucleotides are TGTGCCAGCAGCGTAGGGCTAGCGGACCCCTCATACGGGGAGCTGTTTTTT. Translation: CASSVGLADPSYGELFF.

The rearrangement links TRBV14 to TRBJ1-1, with 9 bases that match TRBD1. There are 16 residues in the CDR3. Germline loops: CDR1 SGHDN, CDR2 FVKESK. V lost 3 bases to trimming and J lost 4 bases; unmatched junction nucleotides: 9. CDR3 DNA sequence: TGTGCCAGCAGCCAGAGACAGGGGGTTGTAGGCACTGAAGCTTTCTTT. Translating gives CASSQRQGVVGTEAFF.

The chain uses TRBV7-2 and TRBJ2-7; tentative D call: TRBD2 (6 bases). CDR3 length: 14 amino acids. Looked up from germline, CDR1 is SGHTA and CDR2 is FQGNSA. V was shortened by 1 base and J by 7 bases, with 14 bases between the two germline ends. CDR3 nucleotides: TGTGCCAGCAGCTTAGACCCGGGACTTGGGGAGCAGTACTTC. Protein: CASSLDPGLGEQYF.

This sequence joins TRBV28 and TRBJ1-3; D is possibly TRBD1 (5 bases). Trimming pared 4 bases from V and 3 bases from J, leaving 22 bases between. The germline V gene has CDR1 MDHEN and CDR2 SYDVKM. The CDR3 contains 18 residues. The CDR3 here is CASSSIGDHRYGGNTIYF. The CDR3 nucleotides read TGTGCCAGCAGTTCAATTGGGGACCACAGGTACGGTGGAAACACCATATATTTT.

The rearrangement joins TRBV5-1 to TRBJ2-5; D is unresolved. CDR1 and CDR2 (germline): SGHRS, YFSETQ. V lost 2 bases, J lost 5 bases, and 16 bases lay in between. This CDR3 comprises 15 residues. This CDR3 reads CASSFGASPWETQYF. The CDR3 nucleotides read TGCGCCAGCAGCTTTGGCGCCAGCCCTTGGGAGACCCAGTACTTC.

The chain carries TRBV19 and TRBJ2-2; 7 bases are shared with TRBD1. V was clipped by 9 bases and J by 0 bases; unmatched bases: 13. The CDR3 consists of 17 residues. CDR1 LNHDA and CDR2 SQIVND come from the germline V gene (reference sequence). CDR3 coding DNA: TGTGCCAGCCGACGACAGGGAGCGGTTACGAACACCGGGGAGCTGTTTTTT. Translated: CASRRQGAVTNTGELFF.